Each of the 24 T cell receptor beta chains below was sequenced from the same sample in a study of glioma-infiltrating T cells after dendritic cell vaccination. Some clones are missing from TCRdb's copy, which holds only in-frame ones; the method was immunoSEQ multiplex PCR. The repertoire holds under 100,000 clones, with approximately 81% as singletons. The sequences come from blood, collected before dendritic cell vaccination. The receptors here all came from a human donor with glioblastoma.

The chain carries TRBV7-9 and TRBJ2-5, with unresolved D. The CDR3 length is 11 residues. Germline V gives CDR1 SEHNR, CDR2 FQNEAQ (reference sequence). In DNA form, the CDR3 reads TGTTACCAGTCTGTCGGGGAGACCCAGTACTTC. Residues: CYQSVGETQYF.

The CDR3 protein is CASRTQQGRNSPLHF. For the CDR3, the DNA is TGTGCCAGCAGGACCCAACAGGGCCGGAATTCACCCCTCCACTTT. The chain recombines TRBV6-5 with TRBJ1-6, with D possibly being TRBD1 (6 bases). Germline CDR1 MNHEY, CDR2 SVGAGI. V was pared by 6 bases and J by 7 bases, with 16 bases between. This CDR3 is 15 amino acids long.

Here the CDR3 DNA reads TGCGCCAGCAGGATAGGAGAGGGATCCGGGGAGCAGTACTTC. It codes for CASRIGEGSGEQYF. The chain uses TRBV5-1 and TRBJ2-7; D possibly corresponds to TRBD2 (5 bases). Deletions cut 5 bases from V and 7 bases from J, with 19 bases between. The CDR3 is 14 amino acids. Germline V CDR1 and CDR2: SGHRS, YFSETQ. The full variable domain, with the rest looked up from reference TRBV5-1 and TRBJ2-7, is KAGVTQTPRYLIKTRGQQVTLSCSPISGHRSVSWYQQTPGQGLQFLFEYFSETQRNKGNFPGRFSGRQFSNSRSEMNVSTLELGDSALYLCASRIGEGSGEQYFGPGTRLTVT.

The gene calls are TRBV10-1 and TRBJ1-2; no firm D call. The germline CDR1 and CDR2 sequences are WNHNN and SYGVQD (reference sequence). Trimming cost V 3 bases and J 2 bases, with 7 bases left between them. The CDR3 sequence is 13 residues long. This chain's CDR3 is CASSERFNYGYTF. The CDR3 nucleotides read TGCGCCAGCAGTGAACGGTTCAACTATGGCTACACCTTC.

V and J are TRBV4-2 and TRBJ2-3; 10 bases line up with TRBD2. The J segment lost 8 bases and the V segment lost 4 bases, leaving 12 bases of the junction unmatched. The CDR3 is made up of 16 amino acids. Germline V gene sequence: CDR1 LGHNA, CDR2 YNFKEQ. CDR3 in DNA: TGTGCCAGCAGCCTCACCTCTAGCGGGGGAACCGGTACGCAGTATTTT. Encoded protein: CASSLTSSGGTGTQYF.

CDR3 coding DNA: TGTGCCAGCAGCCTTGGGCTTCAACGTCCCCTCCACTTT. Protein sequence: CASSLGLQRPLHF. The rearrangement links TRBV7-3 to TRBJ1-6; D is undetermined. This CDR3 contains 13 residues. Germline values: CDR1 SGHTA, CDR2 FQGTGA. Trimming pared 5 bases from V and 13 bases from J, leaving 15 bases between.

This clone was seen only once. The chain combines TRBV19 with TRBJ2-5; 7 bases align to TRBD1. The CDR3 is 14 amino acids. Germline CDR1 reads LNHDA; CDR2 reads SQIVND (reference sequence). J gave up 2 bases and V 6 bases, and 6 bases lay outside the gene matches. CDR3 nucleotide sequence: TGTGCCAGTAGGGTGACAGGGTGGCAAGAGACCCAGTACTTC. Translation: CASRVTGWQETQYF.

V and J are TRBV19 and TRBJ2-7; the D is unclear. V lost 10 bases to trimming and J lost 0 bases, with 10 bases between them. The CDR3 runs 12 residues. Germline V gives CDR1 LNHDA, CDR2 SQIVND (reference sequence). CDR3 region: CATKRYSYEQYF. CDR3 coding DNA: TGTGCCACTAAGCGCTACTCCTACGAGCAGTACTTC.

The V gene is TRBV9, the J gene TRBJ1-3; 8 positions match TRBD1. The V segment lost 3 bases and the J segment 4 bases; nucleotides outside the gene matches: 6. The germline V gene encodes CDR1 SGDLS and CDR2 YYNGEE. This CDR3 has 15 residues. The CDR3 region has the DNA TGTGCCAGCAGCGACGACAGGGGAACAGGAAACACCATATATTTT. As protein: CASSDDRGTGNTIYF.

This clone was recorded once. V gene TRBV6-5 combines with J gene TRBJ1-2; 9 bases match TRBD1. The V gene's germline CDR1 is MNHEY and CDR2 SVGAGI. The ends lost 5 bases at V and 7 bases at J; junction bases unmatched: 11. The CDR3 runs to 15 residues. CDR3 nucleotides: TGTGCCAGCAGTCAACGTGGGACAGGGTATTTTGGCTACACCTTC. It encodes CASSQRGTGYFGYTF.

The chain carries TRBV6-5 and TRBJ2-7, with D possibly TRBD2 on 6 matching bases. The V and J ends lost 5 bases and 6 bases respectively, with 20 bases between them. CDR1 is MNHEY, CDR2 SVGAGI, per germline. The CDR3 runs to 15 residues. CDR3 amino acids: CASSPPRGGGSEQYF. CDR3 nucleotide sequence: TGTGCCAGCAGTCCCCCCCGGGGAGGTGGATCCGAGCAGTACTTC.

This chain uses TRBV6-5 with TRBJ2-7, with 13 bases fitting TRBD2. CDR1 and CDR2 from the germline V gene are MNHEY and SVGAGI. The ends lost 6 bases at V and 13 bases at J; junction bases unmatched: 6. CDR3 length: 12 residues. Here the CDR3 DNA reads TGTGCCAGCAGGCTCACTAGCGGGGGGGAATACTTC. It encodes CASRLTSGGEYF.

The chain carries TRBV19 and TRBJ2-5, with D tentatively TRBD2 (5 bases). The V and J ends lost 4 bases and 5 bases respectively, with 14 bases between them. Germline V lookup: CDR1 LNHDA, CDR2 SQIVND (reference sequence). This CDR3 is 14 amino acids long. CDR3 loop: CASSTRSQRETQYF. The DNA for the CDR3 is TGTGCCAGTAGTACCCGATCCCAGCGGGAGACCCAGTACTTC.

The CDR3 loop reads CASSQAFGHLNYGYTF. CDR3 coding DNA: TGTGCCAGCAGCCAAGCTTTCGGACACCTTAACTATGGCTACACCTTC. This chain joins TRBV4-2 and TRBJ1-2; tentatively, D is TRBD1 (5 bases). Germline V gives CDR1 LGHNA, CDR2 YNFKEQ. V lost 1 base, J lost 1 base, and 13 bases lay in between. This CDR3 spans 16 amino acids.

A few counts support this clone. For the CDR3, the DNA is TGCAGCGTTGAAGGGGGGGGTTCGGCCCAGTACTTC. Protein: CSVEGGGSAQYF. The chain combines TRBV29-1 with TRBJ2-5; 7 bases are a match to TRBD2. CDR3 length equals 12 residues. V trimming: 1 base; J trimming: 9 bases; junction bases outside the gene matches: 5. From germline, CDR1 is SQVTM and CDR2 ANQGSEA.

V and J are TRBV15 and TRBJ1-1; D is unresolved. The V gene's germline CDR1 is LNHNV and CDR2 YYDKDF (reference sequence). The CDR3 has 14 amino acids. V was shortened by 5 bases and J by 1 base, with 11 bases between the two germline ends. The CDR3 DNA reads TGTGCCACCAGCCCCGAACCCAGGAACACTGAAGCTTTCTTT. This encodes CATSPEPRNTEAFF.

V is TRBV5-1 and J is TRBJ2-7, with TRBD1 matching over 8 bases. This CDR3 has 14 residues. Germline assignment: CDR1 SGHRS and CDR2 YFSETQ. The V and J ends lost 0 bases and 6 bases, in that order; junction bases with no gene match: 5. The CDR3 region is CASSLGGQAGEQYF. The CDR3 bases are TGCGCCAGCAGCTTGGGGGGACAGGCGGGCGAGCAGTACTTC.

This sequence joins TRBV6-5 and TRBJ1-2; 8 bases match TRBD1. V shed 5 bases and J 5 bases; nucleotides not matched to a gene: 7. The CDR3 covers 14 residues. Looked up from germline, CDR1 is MNHEY and CDR2 is SVGAGI. The CDR3 DNA reads as TGTGCCAGCAGTACCCGGACAGGGAATTATGGCTACACCTTC. It encodes CASSTRTGNYGYTF.

The chain is built from TRBV7-2 and TRBJ2-7, with 14 bases matching TRBD2. Germline CDR1 SGHTA, CDR2 FQGNSA. The CDR3 has 16 amino acids. J lost 4 bases, V lost 4 bases, and 6 bases had no gene match. DNA of the CDR3: TGTGCCAGCAGCTGGGGACTAGCGGGAGCTGGGTACGAGCAGTACTTC. Protein product: CASSWGLAGAGYEQYF.

The chain uses TRBV29-1 and TRBJ1-2; TRBD1 matches at 9 bases. The CDR3 loop spans 14 amino acids. The V gene end was trimmed by 1 base and the J gene end by 4 bases; junction bases not matched to a gene: 4. CDR1 is SQVTM, CDR2 ANQGSEA, per germline. The CDR3 DNA reads TGCAGCGTTGAAGGGGACAGGGAGGGCTATGGCTACACCTTC. The encoded protein is CSVEGDREGYGYTF.

This clone was found once. The genes are TRBV7-9 and TRBJ1-5, with 7 positions matching TRBD1. There are 15 residues in the CDR3. Germline V gene lookup returns CDR1 SEHNR and CDR2 FQNEAQ (reference sequence). V lost 5 bases and J lost 6; bases outside the gene matches: 10. The CDR3 region is CASSPSTGAGQPQHF. CDR3 nucleotide sequence: TGTGCCAGCAGCCCTTCTACAGGGGCCGGTCAGCCCCAGCATTTT.

V is TRBV19 and J is TRBJ1-2; weak D call: TRBD1 (6 bases). Germline V gives CDR1 LNHDA, CDR2 SQIVND (reference sequence). The CDR3 has 14 residues. Deletions cut 3 bases from V and 2 bases from J, with 10 bases between. CDR3 loop: CASSILGANYGYTF. CDR3 bases: TGTGCCAGTAGTATTCTGGGGGCGAACTATGGCTACACCTTC.

The J gene is TRBJ1-1, the V gene TRBV5-1; 11 bases align to TRBD1. The CDR3 has 15 amino acids. V was clipped by 2 bases and J by 4 bases; unmatched bases: 4. Germline lookup yields CDR1 SGHRS and CDR2 YFSETQ. The CDR3 coding sequence is TGCGCCAGCAGCTTTGGACAGGGGGCTAGCACTGAAGCTTTCTTT. It encodes CASSFGQGASTEAFF.

The chain links TRBV7-9 to TRBJ2-3; TRBD2 matches 13 bases. The CDR3 covers 15 residues. J lost 14 bases, V lost 4 bases, and 12 bases had no gene match. Germline V gene sequence: CDR1 SEHNR, CDR2 FQNEAQ (reference sequence). Here the CDR3 DNA reads TGTGCCAGCAGCTCGACCGGACTAGCGGGGGCGCACGGGTATTTT. It is translated as CASSSTGLAGAHGYF.